These T cell receptor beta chains were read from a single sample in a study of early T cells in non-severe SARS-CoV-2 infection. TCRdb re-called the 5' RACE reads with MiXCR, one entry per CDR3 protein. The sample has 88,000 or so distinct CDR3 sequences; 14% to 15% are singletons. The sequenced material came from whole blood. The origin of the receptors is an adult who was a healthcare worker with PCR-confirmed SARS-CoV-2 infection or an uninfected control (not recorded which). CDR3s include the opening cysteine and the closing phenylalanine or tryptophan. D genes are given only for firm matches. The size field is filled for only some rows; it gives once, few, many or a size class.

D: NA; V: TRBV5-5; size: few; J: TRBJ2-7; DNA: TGTGCCAGCACCCTGACAGGAGGGGGGTATGGCGAGCAGTACTTC; CDR3: CASTLTGGGYGEQYF
D: NA; V: TRBV11-2; size: NA; J: TRBJ1-3; DNA: TGTGCCAGCAGCTTAGAGCCAGAGGGAAACACCATATATTTT; CDR3: CASSLEPEGNTIYF
D: NA; V: TRBV5-1; size: many; J: TRBJ2-3; DNA: NA; CDR3: CASILGQGAGDTQYF
D: TRBD2; V: TRBV11-2; size: few; J: TRBJ2-1; DNA: TGTGCCAGCAGCCCCAGACTAGCGGGTCTCTACAATGAGCAGTTCTTC; CDR3: CASSPRLAGLYNEQFF
D: TRBD1; V: TRBV12-3/TRBV12-4; size: NA; J: TRBJ1-2; DNA: TGTGCCAGCTGGGGACAGGGGGCGCGAGGCTACACCTTC; CDR3: CASWGQGARGYTF
D: NA; V: TRBV6-6; size: NA; J: TRBJ1-5; DNA: TGTGCCAGCACCAGCACCGTGATCCAGCCCCAGCATTTT; CDR3: CASTSTVIQPQHF
D: NA; V: TRBV6-6; size: few; J: TRBJ2-1; DNA: TGTGCCTCGACACCGGACTGGTACAATGAGCAGTTCTTC; CDR3: CASTPDWYNEQFF
D: TRBD1; V: TRBV10-2; size: NA; J: TRBJ2-1; DNA: TGCGCCAGCCGGGGACAGGCCCGAAATGAGCAGTTCTTC; CDR3: CASRGQARNEQFF
D: TRBD1; V: TRBV5-1; size: NA; J: TRBJ1-2; DNA: TGCGCCAGCAGCTTCCACCCGGGACAGAACTATGGCTACACCTTC; CDR3: CASSFHPGQNYGYTF
D: NA; V: TRBV6-2/TRBV6-3; size: many; J: TRBJ1-2; DNA: TGTGCCAGCCCCTCCGGACAGCCTAACTATGGCTACACCTTC; CDR3: CASPSGQPNYGYTF
D: NA; V: TRBV7-9; size: many; J: TRBJ1-4; DNA: TGTGCCAGCAGCCCCCGGGAAGCAGGGAATGAAAAACTGTTTTTT; CDR3: CASSPREAGNEKLFF
D: NA; V: TRBV28; size: many; J: TRBJ1-5; DNA: TGTGCCAGCAGAAAGGGGGGGTATCAGCCCCAGCATTTT; CDR3: CASRKGGYQPQHF
D: NA; V: TRBV7-6; size: few; J: TRBJ2-7; DNA: TGTGCCAGCAGCTTAAGGGGGGGGAGCTCCTACGAGCAGTACTTC; CDR3: CASSLRGGSSYEQYF
D: NA; V: TRBV12-3/TRBV12-4; size: NA; J: TRBJ2-3; DNA: TGTGCCAGCAGTTTAGGTCTAAACGTTTTGACAGATACGCAGTATTTT; CDR3: CASSLGLNVLTDTQYF
D: NA; V: TRBV7-5; size: few; J: TRBJ2-1; DNA: NA; CDR3: CISVPEVRLVSYNEQFF
D: NA; V: TRBV7-2; size: few; J: TRBJ2-3; DNA: TGTGCCAGCAGCTTAGGGATAGCCTTGAGCACAGATACGCAGTATTTT; CDR3: CASSLGIALSTDTQYF
D: NA; V: TRBV2; size: once; J: TRBJ2-7; DNA: TGTGCCAGTCAAGGGATGAGGACCTACGAGCAGTACTTC; CDR3: CASQGMRTYEQYF
D: TRBD2; V: TRBV7-9; size: few; J: TRBJ2-1; DNA: TGTGCCAGCAGCCCGAGACTAGCGGGATTCAATGAGCAGTTCTTC; CDR3: CASSPRLAGFNEQFF
D: NA; V: TRBV24-1; size: many; J: TRBJ2-1; DNA: TGTGCCACCAGTGATGGCCCCCTGTACAATGAGCAGTTCTTC; CDR3: CATSDGPLYNEQFF
D: NA; V: TRBV6-6; size: NA; J: TRBJ1-4; DNA: TGTGCCAGCAACGGGATATTAAATGAAAAACTGTTTTTT; CDR3: CASNGILNEKLFF
D: TRBD1; V: TRBV28; size: NA; J: TRBJ2-7; DNA: TGTGCCAGCAGTGGGACAGTCTACGAGCAGTACTTC; CDR3: CASSGTVYEQYF
D: NA; V: TRBV28; size: few; J: TRBJ2-7; DNA: TGTGCCAGCAGTCCCTCAGCCTACGAGCAGTACTTC; CDR3: CASSPSAYEQYF
D: NA; V: TRBV7-9; size: few; J: TRBJ2-7; DNA: TGTGCCAGCAGCTCTCTACAGGACCCCAGGTACGAGCAGTACTTC; CDR3: CASSSLQDPRYEQYF